This record concerns one T cell receptor beta chain sequence. Its antigen is as yet unknown. This sample was taken from a study of siplizumab effects on memory and regulatory T cells. General study points: Mean Treg-derived proportions of mappable alloreactive CD4+ clones were around 70% for siplizumab and roughly 27% for controls. Major contributors to the alloresponse seemed to be naive T cells, which also appeared more diverse than memory cells. Siplizumab cultures yielded proliferating Tregs whose suppressive function was not confirmed.

V trimming: 8 bases; J trimming: 1 base; junction bases outside the gene matches: 3. Germline V gene data show CDR1 as SGHAT and CDR2 as FQNNGV. The CDR3 covers 14 residues. TCRdb's copy holds only in-frame clones and misses some; the assay was immunoSEQ multiplex PCR. The sample records over 80,000 clones, approximately 86% being singletons. The TCR was taken from a human donor in good health. The rearrangement links TRBV11-2 to TRBJ1-5, with TRBD1 identical over 9 bases. Sequenced material: Tregs sorted from blood. CDR3: CASSQGASNQPQHF. The DNA for the CDR3 is TGTGCCAGCTCACAGGGGGCGAGCAATCAGCCCCAGCATTTT.